Below, 22 T cell receptor beta chains from the same sample are listed, as sequenced in a study of blood T cell repertoires in COVID-19. Profiled with immunoSEQ multiplex PCR; TCRdb holds only in-frame clones, not every one. This sample has 350,000 to 500,000 clones, with approximately 90% found just once. Sequencing was done on a sample of PBMCs or T cells enriched from blood (not recorded which). These receptors came from a woman aged 18-29 years who had been exposed to COVID-19.

The chain uses TRBV5-4 and TRBJ1-2; D possibly corresponds to TRBD1 (6 bases). The germline V and J ends were trimmed by 0 bases and 3 bases, with 9 bases remaining between them. Looked up from germline, CDR1 is SGHNT and CDR2 is YYREEE (reference sequence). The CDR3 contains 14 residues. CDR3 protein: CASSLDWTDYGYTF. Here the CDR3 DNA reads TGTGCCAGCAGCTTGGATTGGACAGACTATGGCTACACCTTC. The full variable domain, with the rest looked up from reference TRBV5-4 and TRBJ1-2, is ETGVTQSPTHLIKTRGQQVTLRCSSQSGHNTVSWYQQALGQGPQFIFQYYREEENGRGNFPPRFSGLQFPNYSSELNVNALELDDSALYLCASSLDWTDYGYTFGSGTRLTVV.

V usage is TRBV4-2 and J usage is TRBJ2-7; D is undetermined. Trimming left V 6 bases short and J 4 bases short, with 13 bases between. CDR3 size: 13 residues. Germline values: CDR1 LGHNA, CDR2 YNFKEQ. The CDR3: CASSPSLTYEQYF. CDR3 sequence (DNA): TGTGCCAGCAGTCCGTCCCTAACTTACGAGCAGTACTTC.

The chain is built from TRBV19 and TRBJ2-2; weak D call: TRBD2 (5 bases). In germline, CDR1 is LNHDA, CDR2 SQIVND (reference sequence). The V end lost 11 bases, the J end lost 5 bases, and 12 bases lay between the germline ends. The CDR3 sequence is 12 residues long. The CDR3 sequence: CAASTGTGELFF. The CDR3 coding sequence is TGTGCCGCCAGTACGGGAACCGGGGAGCTGTTTTTT.

The V call is TRBV5-4, the J call TRBJ2-1, with TRBD2 identical over 8 bases. The CDR3 is made up of 15 amino acids. Germline-derived CDR1 and CDR2 are SGHNT and YYREEE (reference sequence). Trimming cost V 4 bases and J 4 bases; bases outside gene matches: 7. The CDR3 region is CASSRTGLEYNEQFF. CDR3 DNA: TGTGCCAGCAGCCGCACGGGACTAGAGTACAATGAGCAGTTCTTC.

The rearrangement links TRBV30 to TRBJ2-7, with TRBD2 matching 8 bases. Germline V CDR1 and CDR2: GTSNPN, SVGIG (reference sequence). With V trimmed by 4 bases and J by 3 bases, 8 bases remained unmatched. The CDR3 length is 14 residues. CDR3 sequence (DNA): TGTGCCTGGAACAAGCGGGGGCTCATCTACGAGCAGTACTTC. Translating gives CAWNKRGLIYEQYF. The full variable domain, rest sourced from reference TRBV30 and TRBJ2-7, is SQTIHQWPATLVQPVGSPLSLECTVEGTSNPNLYWYRQAAGRGLQLLFYSVGIGQISSEVPQNLSASRPQDRQFILSSKKLLLSDSGFYLCAWNKRGLIYEQYFGPGTRLTVT.

The J gene is TRBJ2-1, the V gene TRBV5-1; 8 bases match TRBD2. Germline V gene data show CDR1 as SGHRS and CDR2 as YFSETQ. The CDR3 consists of 15 residues. Trimming took 4 bases from V and 0 from J; bases not matched to a gene: 3. CDR3 loop: CASSTSGSSYNEQFF. In DNA form, the CDR3 reads TGCGCCAGCAGCACTAGCGGAAGCTCCTACAATGAGCAGTTCTTC.

The chain joins TRBV12-3 or TRBV12-4 to TRBJ1-2, with D tentatively TRBD1 (5 bases). Trimming removed 6 bases at V and 4 bases at J, with 12 bases between. CDR3 length: 13 residues. CDR3 nucleotides: TGTGCCAGCAGCTTCGACAGTCTCTATGGCTACACCTTC. Residues: CASSFDSLYGYTF.

The gene calls are TRBV5-4 and TRBJ2-7; 7 nucleotides match TRBD1. Germline V gives CDR1 SGHNT, CDR2 YYREEE (reference sequence). Losses at the gene ends were 3 bases for V and 0 bases for J; bases not matched to a gene: 6. The CDR3 covers 15 residues. CDR3 sequence reads: CASSSGTDSSYEQYF. In nucleotides, the CDR3 is TGTGCCAGCAGCTCAGGGACAGACAGCTCCTACGAGCAGTACTTC.

The V call is TRBV29-1, the J call TRBJ2-3; possible D gene TRBD2, 6 bases. The CDR3 has 15 residues. Per germline, CDR1 SQVTM and CDR2 ANQGSEA. Deletions cut 6 bases from V and 1 base from J, with 17 bases between. CDR3 nucleotide sequence: TGCAGCGTCCCCCCCCAGGGCGGGGGCACAGATACGCAGTATTTT. Amino acids: CSVPPQGGGTDTQYF.

This chain connects TRBV29-1 to TRBJ2-1; the match to TRBD2 covers 10 bases. The V gene's germline CDR1 is SQVTM and CDR2 ANQGSEA. This CDR3 comprises 15 residues. J was trimmed by 4 bases and V by 3 bases; bases with no gene match: 6. The CDR3 protein is CSVEAAGGPYNEQFF. CDR3 nucleotides: TGCAGCGTTGAGGCAGCGGGGGGGCCTTACAATGAGCAGTTCTTC.

The V call is TRBV30, the J call TRBJ2-7; D may be TRBD1 (6 bases). This CDR3 contains 14 residues. Germline V gives CDR1 GTSNPN, CDR2 SVGIG (reference sequence). Trimming shortened V by 2 bases and J by 0 bases, and 11 bases separated the two germline ends. The chain's CDR3 is CAWSLQGPSYEQYF. The CDR3 coding sequence is TGTGCCTGGAGTTTACAGGGTCCCTCCTACGAGCAGTACTTC.

The chain employs TRBV3-1 (or the pseudogene TRBV3-2) and TRBJ2-4, with D unresolved. Germline CDR1 and CDR2: LGHDT and YNNKEL (reference sequence). Trimming left V 5 bases short and J 6 bases short, with 20 bases between. This CDR3 contains 16 residues. CDR3 DNA: TGTGCCAGCAGCGAGACTTCCCCGTTCGGAACAAACATTCAGTACTTC. It yields the protein CASSETSPFGTNIQYF.

The rearrangement uses TRBV5-1 and TRBJ1-4, with unresolved D. The V end lost 0 bases, the J end lost 6 bases, and 12 bases lay between the germline ends. Germline V gives CDR1 SGHRS, CDR2 YFSETQ. The CDR3 is made up of 15 amino acids. The CDR3 coding sequence is TGCGCCAGCAGCTTGGCCAACGGGGAAGATGAAAAACTGTTTTTT. Protein: CASSLANGEDEKLFF.

This chain joins TRBV28 and TRBJ2-3; 9 bases fit TRBD2. Per germline, CDR1 MDHEN and CDR2 SYDVKM. The CDR3 extends over 14 amino acids. Trimming cost V 5 bases and J 4 bases; bases outside gene matches: 4. The CDR3 protein is CASSPIAGADTQYF. CDR3 in DNA: TGTGCCAGCAGTCCTATAGCGGGAGCAGATACGCAGTATTTT.

This clone came up a few times. V gene TRBV27 combines with J gene TRBJ2-1; 10 bases line up with TRBD2. The ends lost 6 bases at V and 4 bases at J; junction bases unmatched: 6. The germline gives CDR1 MNHEY, CDR2 SMNVEV (reference sequence). This CDR3 is 15 amino acids long. CDR3 protein: CASRLGLAVYNEQFF. In DNA form, the CDR3 reads TGTGCCAGCAGACTTGGACTAGCGGTTTACAATGAGCAGTTCTTC.

The CDR3 loop is CSVNTGTGFYGYTF. The CDR3 DNA reads as TGCAGCGTTAATACCGGGACAGGGTTCTATGGCTACACCTTC. V usage is TRBV29-1 and J usage is TRBJ1-2, with 9 bases that match TRBD1. CDR3 size: 14 residues. V lost 5 bases to trimming and J lost 4 bases; unmatched junction nucleotides: 8. From germline, CDR1 is SQVTM and CDR2 ANQGSEA.

J is TRBJ1-1 and V is TRBV6-1; D might be TRBD1 (5 bases). Trimming removed 2 bases from V and 9 bases from J, with 10 bases in between. There are 12 residues in the CDR3. Per germline, CDR1 MNHNS and CDR2 SASEGT. CDR3 sequence reads: CASSEQGGKAFF. CDR3 nucleotides: TGTGCCAGCAGTGAACAGGGAGGGAAAGCTTTCTTT.

The rearrangement joins TRBV6-4 to TRBJ2-2; no clear D. From germline, CDR1 is MRHNA and CDR2 SNTAGT. The CDR3 is made up of 12 amino acids. V lost 6 bases, J lost 6 bases, and 8 bases lay in between. The DNA of the CDR3 is TGTGCCAGCAGGGGCCGGCCCGGGGAGCTGTTTTTT. Translation gives CASRGRPGELFF.

V and J are TRBV6-5 and TRBJ2-1; 8 positions agree with TRBD2. The ends lost 2 bases at V and 3 bases at J; junction bases unmatched: 0. The V gene's germline CDR1 is MNHEY and CDR2 SVGAGI. This CDR3 has 14 residues. CDR3 coding DNA: TGTGCCAGCAGTTACGCGGGAGGCTACAATGAGCAGTTCTTC. The encoded protein is CASSYAGGYNEQFF.

The rearrangement uses TRBV7-2 and TRBJ2-5; weak D call: TRBD2 (6 bases). Per germline, CDR1 SGHTA and CDR2 FQGNSA. The length of the CDR3 is 13 residues. Deletions cut 5 bases from V and 9 bases from J, with 16 bases between. The CDR3 coding sequence is TGTGCCAGCAGCCCCCCAGCGGGTCCTGCCCAGTACTTC. As protein: CASSPPAGPAQYF.

The chain couples TRBV5-1 to TRBJ2-1; 13 bases align to TRBD2. Germline-derived CDR1 and CDR2 are SGHRS and YFSETQ. The V and J ends lost 4 bases and 0 bases, in that order; junction bases with no gene match: 4. The CDR3 has 17 residues. The CDR3 loop reads CASSQLAGGSSYNEQFF. CDR3 nucleotide sequence: TGCGCCAGCAGCCAACTAGCGGGAGGGAGCTCCTACAATGAGCAGTTCTTC.

The rearrangement joins TRBV5-6 to TRBJ2-1, with 7 bases fitting TRBD1. This CDR3 is 14 amino acids long. Looked up from germline, CDR1 is SGHDT and CDR2 is YYEEEE. V gave up 0 bases and J gave up 6 bases; unmatched junction bases: 3. The CDR3 DNA is TGTGCCAGCAGCTTGGCCTCAGGGGGCAATGAGCAGTTCTTC. Its protein is CASSLASGGNEQFF.